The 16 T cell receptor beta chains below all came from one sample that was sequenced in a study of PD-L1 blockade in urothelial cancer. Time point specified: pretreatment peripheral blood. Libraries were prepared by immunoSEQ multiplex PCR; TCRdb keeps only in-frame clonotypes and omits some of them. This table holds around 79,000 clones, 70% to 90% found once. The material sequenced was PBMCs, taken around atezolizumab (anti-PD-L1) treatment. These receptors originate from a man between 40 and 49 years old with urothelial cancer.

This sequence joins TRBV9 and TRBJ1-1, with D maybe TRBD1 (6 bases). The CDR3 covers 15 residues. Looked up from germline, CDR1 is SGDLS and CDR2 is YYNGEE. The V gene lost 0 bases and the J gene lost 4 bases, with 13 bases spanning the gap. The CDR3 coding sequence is TGTGCCAGCAGCGTAGATTTGGGGGCAGGCACTGAAGCTTTCTTT. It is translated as CASSVDLGAGTEAFF. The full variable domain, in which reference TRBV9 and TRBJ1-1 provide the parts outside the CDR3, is DSGVTQTPKHLITATGQRVTLRCSPRSGDLSVYWYQQSLDQGLQFLIQYYNGEERAKGNILERFSAQQFPDLHSELNLSSLELGDSALYFCASSVDLGAGTEAFFGQGTRLTVV.

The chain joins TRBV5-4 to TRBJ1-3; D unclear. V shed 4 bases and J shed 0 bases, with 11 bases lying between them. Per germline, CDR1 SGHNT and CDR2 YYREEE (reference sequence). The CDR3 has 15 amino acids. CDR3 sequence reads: CASSRGLVSGNTIYF. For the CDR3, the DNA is TGTGCCAGCAGCAGAGGACTCGTCTCTGGAAACACCATATATTTT.

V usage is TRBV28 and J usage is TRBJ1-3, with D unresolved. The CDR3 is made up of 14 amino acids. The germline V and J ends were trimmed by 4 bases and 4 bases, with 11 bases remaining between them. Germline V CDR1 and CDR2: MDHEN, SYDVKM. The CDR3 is CASSSLSAGNTIYF. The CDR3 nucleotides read TGTGCCAGCAGTTCCCTGTCTGCGGGAAACACCATATATTTT.

This CDR3 is CASTTLGKTQYF. The CDR3 DNA reads as TGTGCCAGCACGACTCTCGGGAAGACCCAGTACTTC. This chain joins TRBV28 and TRBJ2-5; possibly TRBD2 for D (5 bases). This CDR3 region has 12 residues. The V end lost 7 bases, the J end lost 6 bases, and 12 bases lay between the germline ends. Germline loops: CDR1 MDHEN, CDR2 SYDVKM.

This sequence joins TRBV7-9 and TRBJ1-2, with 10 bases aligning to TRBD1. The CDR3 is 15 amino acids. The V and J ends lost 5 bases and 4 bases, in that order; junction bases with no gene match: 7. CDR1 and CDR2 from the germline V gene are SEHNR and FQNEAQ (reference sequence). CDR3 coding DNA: TGTGCCAGCAGCCCGAGCGGGGACAGGGGCTATGGCTACACCTTC. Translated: CASSPSGDRGYGYTF.

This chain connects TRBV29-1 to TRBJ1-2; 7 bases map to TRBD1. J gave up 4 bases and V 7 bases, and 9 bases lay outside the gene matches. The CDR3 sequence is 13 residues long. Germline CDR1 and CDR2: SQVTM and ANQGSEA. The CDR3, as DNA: TGCAGCGGGCTTCGAACAGGGGCCTATGGCTACACCTTC. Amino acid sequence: CSGLRTGAYGYTF. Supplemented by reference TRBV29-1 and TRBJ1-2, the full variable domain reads SAVISQKPSRDICQRGTSLTIQCQVDSQVTMMFWYRQQPGQSLTLIATANQGSEATYESGFVIDKFPISRPNLTFSTLTVSNMSPEDSSIYLCSGLRTGAYGYTFGSGTRLTVV.

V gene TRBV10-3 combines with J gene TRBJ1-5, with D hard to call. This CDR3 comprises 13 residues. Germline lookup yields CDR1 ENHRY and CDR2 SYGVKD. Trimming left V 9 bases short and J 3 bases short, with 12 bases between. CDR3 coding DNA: TGTGCCATAGCGGAAAGCCTCAATCAGCCCCAGCATTTT. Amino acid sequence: CAIAESLNQPQHF.

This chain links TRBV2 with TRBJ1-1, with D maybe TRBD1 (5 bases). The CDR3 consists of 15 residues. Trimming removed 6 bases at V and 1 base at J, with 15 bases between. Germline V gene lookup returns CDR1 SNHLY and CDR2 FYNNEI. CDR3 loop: CASSDTGFGNTEAFF. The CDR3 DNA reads TGTGCCAGCAGCGATACAGGATTCGGGAACACTGAAGCTTTCTTT.

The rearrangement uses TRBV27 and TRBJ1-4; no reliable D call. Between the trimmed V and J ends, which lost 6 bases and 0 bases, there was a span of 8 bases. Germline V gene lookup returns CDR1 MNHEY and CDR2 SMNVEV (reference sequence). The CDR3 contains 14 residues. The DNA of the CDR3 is TGTGCCAGCAGGCCCGGTACAACTAATGAAAAACTGTTTTTT. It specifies CASRPGTTNEKLFF.

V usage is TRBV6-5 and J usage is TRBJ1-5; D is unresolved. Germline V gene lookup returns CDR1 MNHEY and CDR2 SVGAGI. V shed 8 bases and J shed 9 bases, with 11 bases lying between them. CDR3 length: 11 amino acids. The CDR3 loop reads CASGTGRPQHF. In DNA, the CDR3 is TGTGCCAGCGGAACGGGGAGGCCCCAGCATTTT.

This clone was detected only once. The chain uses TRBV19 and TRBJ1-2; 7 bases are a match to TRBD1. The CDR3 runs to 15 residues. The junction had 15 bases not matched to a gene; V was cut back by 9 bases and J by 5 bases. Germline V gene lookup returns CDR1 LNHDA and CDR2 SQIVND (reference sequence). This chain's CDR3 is CASRSQRAGGYGYTF. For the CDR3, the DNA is TGTGCCAGCCGCTCCCAACGAGCAGGGGGATATGGCTACACCTTC.

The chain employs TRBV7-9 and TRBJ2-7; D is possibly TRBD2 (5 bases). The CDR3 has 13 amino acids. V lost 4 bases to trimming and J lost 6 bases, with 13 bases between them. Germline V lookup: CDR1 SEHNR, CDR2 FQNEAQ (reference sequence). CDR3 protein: CASSSGLASEQYF. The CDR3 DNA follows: TGTGCCAGCAGCTCTGGACTCGCAAGCGAGCAGTACTTC.

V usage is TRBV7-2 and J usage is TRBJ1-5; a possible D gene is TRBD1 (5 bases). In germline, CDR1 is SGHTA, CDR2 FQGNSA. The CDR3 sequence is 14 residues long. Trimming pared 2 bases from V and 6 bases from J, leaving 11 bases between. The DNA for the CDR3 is TGTGCCAGCAGCTTACAAGGGGAGGGTCAGCCCCAGCATTTT. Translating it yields CASSLQGEGQPQHF.

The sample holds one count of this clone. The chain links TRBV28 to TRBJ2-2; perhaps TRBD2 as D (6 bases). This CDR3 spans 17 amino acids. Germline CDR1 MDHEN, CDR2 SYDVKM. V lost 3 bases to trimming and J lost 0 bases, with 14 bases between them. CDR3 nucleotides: TGTGCCAGCAGTTTCGGACGCTGGGGGGCGAACACCGGGGAGCTGTTTTTT. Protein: CASSFGRWGANTGELFF.

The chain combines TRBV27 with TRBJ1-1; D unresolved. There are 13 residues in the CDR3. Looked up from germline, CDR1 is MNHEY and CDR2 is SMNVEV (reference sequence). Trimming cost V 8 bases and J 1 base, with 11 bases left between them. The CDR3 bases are TGTGCCAGCGTAGGTCTAGGGAACACTGAAGCTTTCTTT. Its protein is CASVGLGNTEAFF.

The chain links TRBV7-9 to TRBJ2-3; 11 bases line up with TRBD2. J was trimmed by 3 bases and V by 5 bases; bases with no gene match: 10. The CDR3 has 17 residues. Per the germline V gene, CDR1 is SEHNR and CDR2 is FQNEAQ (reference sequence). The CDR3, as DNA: TGTGCCAGCAGCGTTACCCCAACTAGCGGGGGAACAGATACGCAGTATTTT. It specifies CASSVTPTSGGTDTQYF. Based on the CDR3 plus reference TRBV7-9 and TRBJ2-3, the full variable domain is DTGVSQNPRHKITKRGQNVTFRCDPISEHNRLYWYRQTLGQGPEFLTYFQNEAQLEKSRLLSDRFSAERPKGSFSTLEIQRTEQGDSAMYLCASSVTPTSGGTDTQYFGPGTRLTVL.